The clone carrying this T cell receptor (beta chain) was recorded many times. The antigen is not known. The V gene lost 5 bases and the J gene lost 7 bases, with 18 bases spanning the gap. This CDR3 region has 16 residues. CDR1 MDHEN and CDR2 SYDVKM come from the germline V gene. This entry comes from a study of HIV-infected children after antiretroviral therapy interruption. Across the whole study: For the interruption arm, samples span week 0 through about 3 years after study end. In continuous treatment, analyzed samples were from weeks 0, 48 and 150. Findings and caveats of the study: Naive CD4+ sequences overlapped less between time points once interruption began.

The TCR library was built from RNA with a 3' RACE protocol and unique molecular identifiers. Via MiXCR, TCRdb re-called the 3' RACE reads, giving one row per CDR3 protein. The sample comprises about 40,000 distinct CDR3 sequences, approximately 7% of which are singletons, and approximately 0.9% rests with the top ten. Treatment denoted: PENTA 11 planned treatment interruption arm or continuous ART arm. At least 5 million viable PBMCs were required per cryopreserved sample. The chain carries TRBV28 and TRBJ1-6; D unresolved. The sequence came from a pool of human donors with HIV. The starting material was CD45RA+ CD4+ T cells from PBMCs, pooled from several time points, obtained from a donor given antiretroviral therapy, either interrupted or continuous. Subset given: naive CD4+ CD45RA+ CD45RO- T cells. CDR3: CASSTTLIRTNSPLHF. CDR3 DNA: TGTGCCAGCAGTACCACCTTAATCAGGACGAATTCACCCCTCCACTTT.